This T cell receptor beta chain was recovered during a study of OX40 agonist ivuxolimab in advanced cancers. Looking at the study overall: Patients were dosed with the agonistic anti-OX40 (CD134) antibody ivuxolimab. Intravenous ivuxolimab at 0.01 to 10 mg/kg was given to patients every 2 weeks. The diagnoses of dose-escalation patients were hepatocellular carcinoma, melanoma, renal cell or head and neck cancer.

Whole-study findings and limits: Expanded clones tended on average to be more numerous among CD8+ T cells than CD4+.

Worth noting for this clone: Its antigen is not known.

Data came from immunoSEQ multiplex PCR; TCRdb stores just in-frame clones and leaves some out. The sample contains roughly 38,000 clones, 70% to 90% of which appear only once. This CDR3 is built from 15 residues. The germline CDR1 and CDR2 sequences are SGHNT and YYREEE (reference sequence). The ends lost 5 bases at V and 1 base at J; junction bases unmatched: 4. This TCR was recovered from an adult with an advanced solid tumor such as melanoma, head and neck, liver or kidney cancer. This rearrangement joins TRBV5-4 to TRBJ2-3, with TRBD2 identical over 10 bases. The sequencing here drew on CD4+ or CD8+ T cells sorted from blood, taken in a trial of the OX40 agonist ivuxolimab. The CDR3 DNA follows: TGTGCCAGCAGGTCCGGGACTAGCGGCACAGATACGCAGTATTTT. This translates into CASRSGTSGTDTQYF. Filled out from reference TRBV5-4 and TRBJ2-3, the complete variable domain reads ETGVTQSPTHLIKTRGQQVTLRCSSQSGHNTVSWYQQALGQGPQFIFQYYREEENGRGNFPPRFSGLQFPNYSSELNVNALELDDSALYLCASRSGTSGTDTQYFGPGTRLTVL.